This entry concerns a single T cell receptor (beta chain). Its target is not known. The source of the sample is a study of T-cell memory formation after mild COVID-19. The study's findings and limits: Mainly CM and EM harbored the contracting CD4+ clones; mainly EMRA harbored the CD8+ ones.

Germline V gene sequence: CDR1 SGHTA, CDR2 FQGNSA. V lost 10 bases to trimming and J lost 2 bases, with 11 bases between them. This CDR3 is built from 12 residues. MiXCR was run by TCRdb on the 5' RACE reads, yielding one entry per CDR3 protein. The sample carries hundreds of thousands of distinct CDR3 sequences, approximately 15% recorded once. This TCR derives from a man between 18 and 35 years old who had mild COVID-19 (a few samples of this study predate the infection). Cell type and time point are not known. The sequenced material came from PBMCs or a T cell subset sorted from them (not recorded which). V gene TRBV7-2 combines with J gene TRBJ1-1; D uncertain. The CDR3 region is CANLPSNTEAFF. The CDR3 bases are TGTGCCAACTTACCGAGCAACACTGAAGCTTTCTTT.